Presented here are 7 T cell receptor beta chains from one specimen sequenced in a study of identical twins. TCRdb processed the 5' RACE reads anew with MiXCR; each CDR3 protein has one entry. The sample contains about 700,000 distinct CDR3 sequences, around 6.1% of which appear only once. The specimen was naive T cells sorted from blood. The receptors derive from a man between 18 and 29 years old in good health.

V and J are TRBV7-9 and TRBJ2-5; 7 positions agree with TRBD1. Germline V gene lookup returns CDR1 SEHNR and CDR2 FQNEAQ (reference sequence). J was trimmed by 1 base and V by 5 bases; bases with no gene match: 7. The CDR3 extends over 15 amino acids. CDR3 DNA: TGTGCCAGCAGCCTCGGACAGGAACCCCAAGAGACCCAGTACTTC. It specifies CASSLGQEPQETQYF.

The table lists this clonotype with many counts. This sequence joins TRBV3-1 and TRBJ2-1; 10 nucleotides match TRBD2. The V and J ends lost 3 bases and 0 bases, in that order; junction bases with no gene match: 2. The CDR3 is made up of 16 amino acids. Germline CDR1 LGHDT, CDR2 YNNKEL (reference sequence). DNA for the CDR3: TGTGCCAGCAGCCAGCTAGCGGGGGCCTCCTACAATGAGCAGTTCTTC. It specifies CASSQLAGASYNEQFF.

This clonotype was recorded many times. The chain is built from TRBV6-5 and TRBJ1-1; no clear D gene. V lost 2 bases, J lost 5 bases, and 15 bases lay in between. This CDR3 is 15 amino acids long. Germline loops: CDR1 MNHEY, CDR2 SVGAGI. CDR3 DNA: TGTGCCAGCAGTTACGCCCCTGGGATCGGAACTGAAGCTTTCTTT. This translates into CASSYAPGIGTEAFF.

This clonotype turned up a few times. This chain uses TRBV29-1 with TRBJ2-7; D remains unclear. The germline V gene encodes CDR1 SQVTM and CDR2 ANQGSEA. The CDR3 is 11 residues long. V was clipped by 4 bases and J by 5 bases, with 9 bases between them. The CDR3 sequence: CSVVRENEQYF. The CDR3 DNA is TGCAGCGTTGTCCGTGAGAACGAGCAGTACTTC.

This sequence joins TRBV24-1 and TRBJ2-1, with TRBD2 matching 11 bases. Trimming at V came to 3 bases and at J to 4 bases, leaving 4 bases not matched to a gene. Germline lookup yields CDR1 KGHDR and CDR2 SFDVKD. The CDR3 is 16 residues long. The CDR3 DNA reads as TGTGCCACCAGTGATGAGACTAGCGGGGATTACAATGAGCAGTTCTTC. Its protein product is CATSDETSGDYNEQFF.

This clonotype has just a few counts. In nucleotides, the CDR3 is TGTGCCAGCAGCAAGGGGGGGTTGAGCGAGCAGTACTTC. It codes for CASSKGGLSEQYF. The chain carries TRBV25-1 and TRBJ2-7; TRBD2 might be the D (7 bases). The germline gives CDR1 MGHDK, CDR2 SYGVNS. V was cut by 6 bases and J by 6 bases, with 15 bases left in between. The CDR3 is made up of 13 amino acids.

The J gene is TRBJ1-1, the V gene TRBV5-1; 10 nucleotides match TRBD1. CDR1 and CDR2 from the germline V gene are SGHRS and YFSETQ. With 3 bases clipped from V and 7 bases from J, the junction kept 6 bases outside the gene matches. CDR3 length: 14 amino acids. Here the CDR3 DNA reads TGCGCCAGCAGCTATCTGACAGGGGGCAATGAAGCTTTCTTT. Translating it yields CASSYLTGGNEAFF.